The 2 T cell receptor beta chains presented below share a single source sample, sequenced in a study of spatial heterogeneity in lung cancer. General observations from the study: Tumoral mutation counts were tracked by counts of expanded intratumoral alpha and beta TCRs.

As to time point: sample taken at primary tumor resection. No antigen has been assigned to these receptors. TCRdb reprocessed the 5' RACE reads via MiXCR and lists one record per CDR3 protein. In the table there are under 20,000 distinct CDR3 sequences, about 5.8% of which are singletons. This material consisted of lung tumor tissue, taken at surgery. The receptors shown here come from a female donor with early-stage non-small cell lung cancer.

There are many counts of this clonotype. A read error may produce the germline difference seen at one junction end. This rearrangement joins TRBV2 to TRBJ2-3; the match to TRBD1 covers 10 bases. From germline, CDR1 is SNHLY and CDR2 FYNNEI. CDR3 length equals 11 residues. This chain's CDR3 is CASSSGTGVNF. CDR3 coding DNA: TGTGCCAGCAGTTCCGGGACAGGGGTGAATTTT.

This clonotype was counted at least ten times. The chain is built from TRBV5-1 and TRBJ2-4; a weak D match, TRBD1 (5 bases). The V gene lost 5 bases and the J gene lost 1 base, with 16 bases spanning the gap. CDR3 length equals 16 residues. The germline gives CDR1 SGHRS, CDR2 YFSETQ. As DNA, the CDR3 is TGCGCCAGCAGTCAGACTCAGGGTAATGCCAAAAACATTCAGTACTTC. It translates to CASSQTQGNAKNIQYF.